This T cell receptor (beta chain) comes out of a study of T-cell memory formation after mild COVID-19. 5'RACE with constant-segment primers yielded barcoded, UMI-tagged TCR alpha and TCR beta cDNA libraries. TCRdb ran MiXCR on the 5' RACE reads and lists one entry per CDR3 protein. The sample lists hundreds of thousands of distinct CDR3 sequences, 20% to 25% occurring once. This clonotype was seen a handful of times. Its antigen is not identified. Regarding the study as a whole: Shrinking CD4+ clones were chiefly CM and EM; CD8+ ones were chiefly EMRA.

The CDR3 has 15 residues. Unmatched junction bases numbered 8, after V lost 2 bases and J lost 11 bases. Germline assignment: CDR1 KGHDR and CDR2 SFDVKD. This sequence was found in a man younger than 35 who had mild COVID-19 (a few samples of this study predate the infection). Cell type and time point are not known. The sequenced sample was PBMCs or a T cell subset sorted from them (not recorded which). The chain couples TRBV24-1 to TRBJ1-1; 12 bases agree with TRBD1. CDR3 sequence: CATSDSGQGADVAFF. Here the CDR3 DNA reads TGTGCCACCAGTGATTCGGGACAGGGGGCGGACGTTGCTTTCTTT.